The rows below give T cell receptor beta chains drawn from one sample of a study of blood T cell repertoires in COVID-19. Libraries were prepared by immunoSEQ multiplex PCR; TCRdb keeps only in-frame clonotypes and omits some of them. This table holds 150,000 to 200,000 clones, around 74% found once. The sequenced sample consisted of peripheral blood. The receptors shown here come from a woman older than 75 with acute or convalescent COVID-19. The CDR3 runs from the conserved cysteine through the conserved F or W. The order of the fields is clone size, V gene, D gene, J gene, CDR3 protein, CDR3 DNA. The D gene is left open where the match is weak. The size field is filled for only some rows; it gives once, few, many or a size class.

>-|TRBV11-2|TRBD2|TRBJ2-2
CASSGMGLAGTGELFF
TGTGCCAGCAGCGGGATGGGACTAGCTGGAACCGGGGAGCTGTTTTTT
>-|TRBV28|TRBD1|TRBJ2-6
CASSLIPHTDETGEEANVLTF
TGTGCCAGCAGTTTGATCCCCCACACCGACGAGACAGGGGAAGAGGCCAACGTCCTGACTTTC
>-|TRBV10-1|-|TRBJ2-7
CASSVGTPGFYEQYF
TGCGCCAGCAGTGTCGGGACTCCAGGGTTTTACGAGCAGTACTTC
>-|TRBV3-1/TRBV3-2|-|TRBJ2-1
CASSQLPTGPNEQFF
TGTGCCAGCAGCCAGCTACCGACAGGACCAAATGAGCAGTTCTTC
>-|TRBV18|TRBD2|TRBJ2-1
CASSPTSDNNEQFF
TGTGCCAGCTCACCGACTAGCGACAACAATGAGCAGTTCTTC
>-|TRBV7-2|TRBD2|TRBJ2-1
CASSSGTSHNEQFF
TGTGCCAGCAGCTCAGGGACTAGCCACAATGAGCAGTTCTTC
>-|TRBV11-2|-|TRBJ1-2
CASSPATGNSYGYTF
TGTGCCAGCAGCCCGGCGACAGGTAACTCCTATGGCTACACCTTC
>-|TRBV7-9|TRBD1|TRBJ2-5
CASSFTGQGAAETQYF
TGTGCCAGCAGCTTCACAGGACAGGGGGCCGCGGAGACCCAGTACTTC
>-|TRBV10-3|-|TRBJ1-6
CAISPDSHFNSPLHF
TGTGCCATCAGCCCGGACAGCCATTTTAATTCACCCCTCCACTTT
>few|TRBV12-3/TRBV12-4|-|TRBJ1-5
CASSLAQNQPQHF
TGTGCCAGCAGTTTAGCACAGAATCAGCCCCAGCATTTT
>-|TRBV2|TRBD1|TRBJ1-4
CASNAQGDGGEKLFF
TGTGCCAGCAATGCACAGGGGGATGGGGGCGAAAAACTGTTTTTT
>once|TRBV3-1/TRBV3-2|-|TRBJ2-2
CASSQFSGKEGNGELFF
TGTGCCAGCAGCCAATTTTCCGGGAAAGAAGGGAACGGGGAGCTGTTTTTT
>-|TRBV7-2|TRBD2|TRBJ2-1
CASSWTSRPDEQFF
TGTGCCAGCAGCTGGACTAGTCGTCCCGATGAGCAGTTCTTC
>-|TRBV10-1|-|TRBJ2-7
CASSAGGYEQYF
TGCGCCAGCAGTGCCGGGGGCTACGAGCAGTACTTC
>-|TRBV7-7|-|TRBJ2-2
CASSLRRGGTGELFF
TGTGCCAGCAGCTTACGAAGGGGCGGCACCGGGGAGCTGTTTTTT
>-|TRBV10-1|-|TRBJ2-5
CASSAGQQETQYF
TGCGCCAGCAGTGCTGGACAACAAGAGACCCAGTACTTC
>-|TRBV27|TRBD2|TRBJ2-1
CASSQTSGHLIYNEQFF
TGTGCCAGCAGCCAGACTAGCGGACATCTTATTTACAATGAGCAGTTCTTC
>-|TRBV18|-|TRBJ2-6
CASSQGVSGANVLTF
TGTGCCAGCTCACAGGGGGTCTCTGGGGCCAACGTCCTGACTTTC
>once|TRBV5-1|TRBD1|TRBJ2-4
CASELGQGEGQPYF
TGCGCCAGCGAGTTAGGACAGGGGGAAGGACAGCCGTACTTC
>-|TRBV28|-|TRBJ1-5
CASSSLGGGPSSGGNQPQHF
TGTGCCAGCAGTTCCCTGGGGGGGGGTCCGTCCTCGGGAGGCAATCAGCCCCAGCATTTT
>-|TRBV27|TRBD1|TRBJ1-2
CASSLLGTVIYGYTF
TGTGCCAGCAGTTTATTAGGGACAGTCATCTATGGCTACACCTTC
>few|TRBV3-1/TRBV3-2|TRBD2|TRBJ2-7
CASSQGSGLAGNEQYF
TGTGCCAGCAGCCAAGGGTCGGGCCTAGCGGGAAACGAGCAGTACTTC
>-|TRBV7-7|TRBD1|TRBJ2-1
CASSLGRSTGGAEEQFF
TGTGCCAGCAGCTTAGGTCGATCTACAGGGGGCGCAGAGGAGCAGTTCTTC